These 18 T cell receptor beta chains came from one sample sequenced in a study of CD8 T cells in Susac syndrome. Reverse transcription used roughly 0.45 to 1 ug RNA and random hexamers. Using its own MiXCR run on the immunoSEQ multiplex PCR reads, TCRdb lists one record per CDR3 protein. This table has nearly 110,000 distinct CDR3 sequences, approximately 95% appearing once. The specimen was CD8+ T cells from PBMCs. The receptor source for this set is a human donor with Susac syndrome.

CDR3 in amino acids: CASSLAGRGELFF. In DNA form, the CDR3 reads TGTGCCAGCAGTTTGGCCGGCCGTGGGGAGCTGTTTTTT. This chain links TRBV27 with TRBJ2-2; D not resolved. The CDR3 contains 13 residues. Germline lookup yields CDR1 MNHEY and CDR2 SMNVEV (reference sequence). Trimming took 3 bases from V and 8 from J, leaving 10 bases between them.

The chain uses TRBV10-3 and TRBJ2-7; TRBD1 matches at 7 bases. J gave up 7 bases and V 6 bases, and 12 bases lay outside the gene matches. There are 14 residues in the CDR3. CDR1 and CDR2 from the germline V gene are ENHRY and SYGVKD. CDR3 coding DNA: TGTGCCATCAGCGGGAAAGGGGGACAGTTTGAGCAGTACTTC. Its translation: CAISGKGGQFEQYF.

V and J are TRBV7-2 and TRBJ2-5, with a possible D match to TRBD1 (6 bases). V gave up 1 base and J gave up 6 bases, with 12 bases separating them. The CDR3 is made up of 14 amino acids. CDR1 and CDR2 from the germline V gene are SGHTA and FQGNSA. In DNA form, the CDR3 reads TGTGCCAGCAGCTTAGAGAGTCAGGGGAAGACCCAGTACTTC. This codes for CASSLESQGKTQYF.

The rearrangement uses TRBV29-1 and TRBJ2-7, with 7 bases fitting TRBD2. V trimming: 7 bases; J trimming: 1 base; junction bases outside the gene matches: 4. Looked up from germline, CDR1 is SQVTM and CDR2 is ANQGSEA. This CDR3 contains 12 residues. The CDR3 loop is CSATSASYEQYF. The CDR3 coding sequence is TGCAGCGCCACTAGCGCATCCTACGAGCAGTACTTC.

The chain employs TRBV6-6 and TRBJ2-3, with unresolved D. Germline V lookup: CDR1 MNHNY, CDR2 SVGAGI (reference sequence). V dropped 2 bases and J dropped 1 base, with 10 bases sitting between them. This CDR3 is built from 15 residues. The CDR3 sequence: CASSYPETGTDTQYF. In nucleotides, the CDR3 is TGTGCCAGCAGTTACCCCGAGACTGGCACAGATACGCAGTATTTT.

The gene calls are TRBV14 and TRBJ2-3; TRBD2 matches 10 bases. Germline CDR1 SGHDN, CDR2 FVKESK. CDR3 length: 17 amino acids. Trimming at V came to 4 bases and at J to 6 bases, leaving 13 bases not matched to a gene. The CDR3 region has the DNA TGTGCCAGCAGCCGGTTTTCGCCTAGCGGGGGTCTTGATACGCAGTATTTT. Its translation is CASSRFSPSGGLDTQYF.

V gene TRBV23-1 combines with J gene TRBJ2-7; perhaps TRBD1 as D (6 bases). TRBV23-1 is given ORF status, its function remaining uncertain. The CDR3 contains 16 residues. V shed 3 bases and J shed 2 bases, with 17 bases lying between them. CDR3 bases: TGCGCCAGCAGTCACCCCCCCGGGACAACCACCTACGAGCAGTACTTC. The encoded protein is CASSHPPGTTTYEQYF.

V usage is TRBV5-1 and J usage is TRBJ2-5; tentatively, D is TRBD1 or TRBD2 (5 bases each). CDR1 is SGHRS, CDR2 YFSETQ, per germline. This CDR3 region has 16 residues. Trimming removed 0 bases from V and 4 bases from J, with 16 bases in between. The CDR3 region has the DNA TGCGCCAGCAGCTTGGAGGACGGGGCGGTTAGAGAGACCCAGTACTTC. Its translation is CASSLEDGAVRETQYF.

This chain links TRBV29-1 with TRBJ1-1, with D hard to call. This CDR3 region has 12 residues. V lost 8 bases and J lost 1, with 11 bases in between. Germline CDR1 SQVTM, CDR2 ANQGSEA. The DNA for the CDR3 is TGCAGCACCCGACCAGGGAACACTGAAGCTTTCTTT. Translated, it gives CSTRPGNTEAFF.

V is TRBV6-1 and J is TRBJ2-3; the D gene could be TRBD1 or TRBD2 (7 bases each). The CDR3 length is 17 residues. The germline gives CDR1 MNHNS, CDR2 SASEGT. Deletions cut 6 bases from V and 5 bases from J, with 24 bases between. The CDR3, as DNA: TGTGCCAGCAGCCATCTAGGGGGCCTGCGGGGGATAGATACGCAGTATTTT. This codes for CASSHLGGLRGIDTQYF.

CDR3 in DNA: TGTGCCAGCAGTTTCCCTGAAGCTTTCTTT. This codes for CASSFPEAFF. V usage is TRBV6-1 and J usage is TRBJ1-1; D is unresolved. Per germline, CDR1 MNHNS and CDR2 SASEGT. The CDR3 contains 10 residues. Deletions cut 5 bases from V and 6 bases from J, with 4 bases between.

The chain joins TRBV20-1 to TRBJ2-7; D is perhaps TRBD2 (6 bases). The CDR3 totals 13 residues. V lost 6 bases and J lost 2, with 14 bases in between. Germline CDR1 and CDR2: DFQATT and SNEGSKA (reference sequence). CDR3 nucleotides: TGCAGTGCCCCGGGCGGAGGGGCCTACGAGCAGTACTTC. This codes for CSAPGGGAYEQYF.

The chain carries TRBV7-9 and TRBJ2-5; maybe TRBD1 (5 bases). Germline-derived CDR1 and CDR2 are SEHNR and FQNEAQ (reference sequence). Trimming pared 4 bases from V and 4 bases from J, leaving 13 bases between. The CDR3 is made up of 14 amino acids. The chain's CDR3 is CASSSVRVRETQYF. The CDR3 DNA is TGTGCCAGCAGCTCCGTCAGGGTTAGAGAGACCCAGTACTTC.

This rearrangement joins TRBV27 to TRBJ2-7; no clear D. The CDR3 has 11 amino acids. V dropped 10 bases and J dropped 3 bases, with 10 bases sitting between them. In germline, CDR1 is MNHEY, CDR2 SMNVEV (reference sequence). In nucleotides, the CDR3 is TGTGCCACTTGGGGTCACTACGAGCAGTACTTC. Encoded protein: CATWGHYEQYF.

The chain employs TRBV6-6 and TRBJ2-3, with TRBD2 matching over 9 bases. Trimming at V came to 2 bases and at J to 1 base, leaving 1 base not matched to a gene. CDR3 length equals 15 residues. CDR1 and CDR2 (germline): MNHNY, SVGAGI (reference sequence). This CDR3 reads CASSYASGGTDTQYF. The CDR3 bases are TGTGCCAGCAGTTACGCTAGCGGGGGCACAGATACGCAGTATTTT.

The DNA for the CDR3 is TGTGCCAGCAGTGGGGCGCGGTACGAGCAGTACTTC. It is translated as CASSGARYEQYF. This chain joins TRBV2 and TRBJ2-7; no reliable D call. Germline loops: CDR1 SNHLY, CDR2 FYNNEI. The V and J ends lost 4 bases and 4 bases respectively, with 8 bases between them. There are 12 residues in the CDR3.

The rearrangement links TRBV7-6 to TRBJ2-3; 13 bases align to TRBD2. Germline V CDR1 and CDR2: SGHVS, FNYEAQ. The junction had 9 bases not matched to a gene; V was cut back by 5 bases and J by 7 bases. The CDR3 extends over 16 amino acids. CDR3 DNA: TGTGCCAGCAGCCGGAGGACTAGCGGGGGACCGAATACGCAGTATTTT. It yields the protein CASSRRTSGGPNTQYF. The full variable domain, completed using reference TRBV7-6 and TRBJ2-3, is GAGVSQSPRYKVTKRGQDVALRCDPISGHVSLYWYRQALGQGPEFLTYFNYEAQQDKSGLPNDRFSAERPEGSISTLTIQRTEQRDSAMYRCASSRRTSGGPNTQYFGPGTRLTVL.

This rearrangement joins TRBV2 to TRBJ1-5; D ambiguous. V lost 8 bases and J 2 bases, leaving 22 bases between the germline ends. The germline CDR1 and CDR2 sequences are SNHLY and FYNNEI. The CDR3 covers 17 residues. The CDR3 sequence: CASRSGQGWDGNQPQHF. The CDR3 coding sequence is TGTGCCAGCCGGTCGGGTCAAGGGTGGGATGGCAATCAGCCCCAGCATTTT.